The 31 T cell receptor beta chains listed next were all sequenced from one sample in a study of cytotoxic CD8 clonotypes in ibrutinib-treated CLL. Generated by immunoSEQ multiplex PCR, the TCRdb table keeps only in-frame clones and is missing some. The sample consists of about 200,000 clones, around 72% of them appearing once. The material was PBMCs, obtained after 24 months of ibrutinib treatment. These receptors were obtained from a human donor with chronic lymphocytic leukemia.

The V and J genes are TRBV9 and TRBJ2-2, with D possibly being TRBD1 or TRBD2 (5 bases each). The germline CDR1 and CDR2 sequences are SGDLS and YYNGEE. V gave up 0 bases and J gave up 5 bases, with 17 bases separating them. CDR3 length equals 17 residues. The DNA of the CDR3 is TGTGCCAGCAGCGTAGACTTAAGGGGAGAGAAGACCGGGGAGCTGTTTTTT. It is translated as CASSVDLRGEKTGELFF. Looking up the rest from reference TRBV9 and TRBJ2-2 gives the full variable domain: DSGVTQTPKHLITATGQRVTLRCSPRSGDLSVYWYQQSLDQGLQFLIQYYNGEERAKGNILERFSAQQFPDLHSELNLSSLELGDSALYFCASSVDLRGEKTGELFFGEGSRLTVL.

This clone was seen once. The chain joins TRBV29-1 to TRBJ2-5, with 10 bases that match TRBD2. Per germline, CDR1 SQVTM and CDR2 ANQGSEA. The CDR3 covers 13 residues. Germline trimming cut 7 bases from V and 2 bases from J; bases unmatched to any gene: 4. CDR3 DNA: TGCAGCGGGGTAGCGGGAGGACAAGAGACCCAGTACTTC. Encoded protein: CSGVAGGQETQYF.

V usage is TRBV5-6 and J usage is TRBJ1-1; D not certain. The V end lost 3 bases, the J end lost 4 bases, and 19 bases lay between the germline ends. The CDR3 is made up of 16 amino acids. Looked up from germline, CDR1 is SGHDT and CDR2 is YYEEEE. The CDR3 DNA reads TGTGCCAGCAGCTATTTTGGACGCGCACGGGGCACTGAAGCTTTCTTT. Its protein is CASSYFGRARGTEAFF.

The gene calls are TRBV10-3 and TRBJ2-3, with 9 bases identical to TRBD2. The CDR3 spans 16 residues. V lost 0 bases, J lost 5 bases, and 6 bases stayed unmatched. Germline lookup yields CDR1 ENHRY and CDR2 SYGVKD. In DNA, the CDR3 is TGTGCCATCAGTGAGTCGTCACTAGCGGGCCGAGATACGCAGTATTTT. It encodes CAISESSLAGRDTQYF.

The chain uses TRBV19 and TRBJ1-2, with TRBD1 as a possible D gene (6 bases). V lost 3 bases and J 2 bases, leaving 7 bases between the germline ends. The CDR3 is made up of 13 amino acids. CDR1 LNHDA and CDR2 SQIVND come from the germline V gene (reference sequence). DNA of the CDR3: TGTGCCAGTAGTATTGACAGGAACTATGGCTACACCTTC. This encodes CASSIDRNYGYTF.

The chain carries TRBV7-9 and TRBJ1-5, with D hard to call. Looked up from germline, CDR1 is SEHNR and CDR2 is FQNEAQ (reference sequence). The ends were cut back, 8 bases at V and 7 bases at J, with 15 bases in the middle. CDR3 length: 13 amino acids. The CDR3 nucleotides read TGTGCCAGCCGCTCGGAGGGTGGACAGCCCCAGCATTTT. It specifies CASRSEGGQPQHF.

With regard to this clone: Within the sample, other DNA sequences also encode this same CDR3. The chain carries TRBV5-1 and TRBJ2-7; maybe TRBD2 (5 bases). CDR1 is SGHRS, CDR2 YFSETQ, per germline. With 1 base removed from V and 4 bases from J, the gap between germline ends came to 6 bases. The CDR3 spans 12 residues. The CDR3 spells CASSLRGYEQYF. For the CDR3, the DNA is TGCGCCAGCAGCTTGCGAGGGTACGAGCAGTACTTC. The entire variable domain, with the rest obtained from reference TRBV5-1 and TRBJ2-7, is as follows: KAGVTQTPRYLIKTRGQQVTLSCSPISGHRSVSWYQQTPGQGLQFLFEYFSETQRNKGNFPGRFSGRQFSNSRSEMNVSTLELGDSALYLCASSLRGYEQYFGPGTRLTVT.

The CDR3 region is CASSGGQPTDTQYF. CDR3 in DNA: TGCGCCAGCAGCGGGGGACAGCCCACAGATACGCAGTATTTT. This chain links TRBV5-1 with TRBJ2-3; 7 positions agree with TRBD1. After removal of 4 bases from V and 2 bases from J, the junction contained 4 bases not matched to a gene. The germline CDR1 and CDR2 sequences are SGHRS and YFSETQ. The CDR3 covers 14 residues.

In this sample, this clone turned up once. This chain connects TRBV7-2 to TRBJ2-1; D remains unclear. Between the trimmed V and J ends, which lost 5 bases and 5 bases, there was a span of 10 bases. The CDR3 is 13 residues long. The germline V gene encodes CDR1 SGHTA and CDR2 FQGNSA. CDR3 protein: CASSAAPHNEQFF. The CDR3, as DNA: TGTGCCAGCAGCGCCGCACCTCACAATGAGCAGTTCTTC.

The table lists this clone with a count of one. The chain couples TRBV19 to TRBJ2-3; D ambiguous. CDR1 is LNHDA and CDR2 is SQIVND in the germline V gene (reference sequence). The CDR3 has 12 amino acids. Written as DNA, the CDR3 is TGTGCTACTACTGTCGGGACAGATACGCAGTATTTT. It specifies CATTVGTDTQYF.

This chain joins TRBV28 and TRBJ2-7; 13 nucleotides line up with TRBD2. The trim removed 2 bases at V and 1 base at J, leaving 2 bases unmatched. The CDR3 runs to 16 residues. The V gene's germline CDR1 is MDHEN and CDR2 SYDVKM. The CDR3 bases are TGTGCCAGCAGTTTACCGACTAGCGGGAGGTCCTACGAGCAGTACTTC. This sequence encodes CASSLPTSGRSYEQYF.

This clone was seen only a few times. DNA of the CDR3: TGTGCCATCAGTGAGCAGGGCCACAATCAGCCCCAGCATTTT. This gives the protein CAISEQGHNQPQHF. The chain couples TRBV10-3 to TRBJ1-5; D may be TRBD1 (5 bases). V was clipped by 2 bases and J by 3 bases, with 8 bases between them. The CDR3 contains 14 residues. Germline V lookup: CDR1 ENHRY, CDR2 SYGVKD.

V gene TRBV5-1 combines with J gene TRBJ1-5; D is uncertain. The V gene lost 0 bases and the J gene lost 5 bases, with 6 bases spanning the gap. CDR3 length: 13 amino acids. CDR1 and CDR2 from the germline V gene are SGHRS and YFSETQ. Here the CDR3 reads CASSLEADQPQHF. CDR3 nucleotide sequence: TGCGCCAGCAGCTTGGAGGCGGATCAGCCCCAGCATTTT.

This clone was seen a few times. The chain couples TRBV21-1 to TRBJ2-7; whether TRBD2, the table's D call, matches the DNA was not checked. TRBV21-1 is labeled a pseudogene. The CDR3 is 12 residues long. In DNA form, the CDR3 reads TGTGCCAGCAGCATTACTAGATACGAGCAGTACTTC. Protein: CASSITRYEQYF.

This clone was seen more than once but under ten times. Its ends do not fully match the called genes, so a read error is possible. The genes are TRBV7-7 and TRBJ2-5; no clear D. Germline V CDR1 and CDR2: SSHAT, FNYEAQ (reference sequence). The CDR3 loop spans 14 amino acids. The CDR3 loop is CASSLGSLQETQYF. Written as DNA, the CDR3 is TGTGCTAGCAGCTTAGGTAGTCTCCAAGAGACCCAGTACTTC. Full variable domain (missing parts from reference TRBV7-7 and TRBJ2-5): GAGVSQSPRYKVTKRGQDVTLRCDPISSHATLYWYQQALGQGPEFLTYFNYEAQPDKSGLPSDRFSAERPEGSISTLTIQRTEQRDSAMYRCASSLGSLQETQYFGPGTRLLVL.

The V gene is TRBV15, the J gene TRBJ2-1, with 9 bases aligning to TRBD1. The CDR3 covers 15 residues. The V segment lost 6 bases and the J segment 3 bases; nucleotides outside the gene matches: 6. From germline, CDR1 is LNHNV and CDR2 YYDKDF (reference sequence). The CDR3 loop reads CATSSGQGNYNEQFF. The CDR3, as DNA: TGTGCCACCAGTTCGGGACAGGGAAACTACAATGAGCAGTTCTTC.

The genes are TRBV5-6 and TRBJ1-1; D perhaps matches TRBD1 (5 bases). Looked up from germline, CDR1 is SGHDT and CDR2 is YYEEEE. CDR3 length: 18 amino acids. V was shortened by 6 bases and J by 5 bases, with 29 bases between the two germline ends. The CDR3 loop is CASKIQPGPLMSGTEAFF. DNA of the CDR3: TGTGCCAGCAAAATCCAACCGGGACCCTTGATGTCGGGGACTGAAGCTTTCTTT.

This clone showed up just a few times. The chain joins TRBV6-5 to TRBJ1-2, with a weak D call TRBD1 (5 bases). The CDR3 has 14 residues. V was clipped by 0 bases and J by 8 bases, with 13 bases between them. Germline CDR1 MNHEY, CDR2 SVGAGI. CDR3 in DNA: TGTGCCAGCAGTTACTCGATCGGGGCCGAGGGCTACACCTTC. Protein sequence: CASSYSIGAEGYTF.

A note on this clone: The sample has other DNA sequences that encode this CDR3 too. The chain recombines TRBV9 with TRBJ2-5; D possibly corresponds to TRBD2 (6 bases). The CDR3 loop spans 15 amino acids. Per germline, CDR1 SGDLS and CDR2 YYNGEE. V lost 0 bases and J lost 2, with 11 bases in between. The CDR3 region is CASSVGLANQETQYF. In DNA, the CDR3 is TGTGCCAGCAGCGTAGGGCTAGCGAATCAAGAGACCCAGTACTTC.

The CDR3 region has the DNA TGTGCCAGCAGTGGGAACATGAACACTGAAGCTTTCTTT. Protein sequence: CASSGNMNTEAFF. The J gene is TRBJ1-1, the V gene TRBV27; D is ambiguous. Trimming shortened V by 5 bases and J by 0 bases, and 7 bases separated the two germline ends. CDR1 and CDR2 (germline): MNHEY, SMNVEV (reference sequence). CDR3 length: 13 residues.

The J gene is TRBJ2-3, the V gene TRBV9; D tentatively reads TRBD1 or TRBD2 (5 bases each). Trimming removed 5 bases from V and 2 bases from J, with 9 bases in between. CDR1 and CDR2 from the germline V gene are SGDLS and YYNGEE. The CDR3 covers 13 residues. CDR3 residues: CASRRDHTDTQYF. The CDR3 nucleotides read TGTGCCAGCAGGAGGGACCACACAGATACGCAGTATTTT.

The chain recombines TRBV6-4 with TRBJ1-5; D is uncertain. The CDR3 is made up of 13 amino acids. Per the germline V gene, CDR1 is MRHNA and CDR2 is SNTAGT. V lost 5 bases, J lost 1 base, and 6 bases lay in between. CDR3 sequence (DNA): TGTGCCAGCAGTTCCCAGAGCAATCAGCCCCAGCATTTT. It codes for CASSSQSNQPQHF.

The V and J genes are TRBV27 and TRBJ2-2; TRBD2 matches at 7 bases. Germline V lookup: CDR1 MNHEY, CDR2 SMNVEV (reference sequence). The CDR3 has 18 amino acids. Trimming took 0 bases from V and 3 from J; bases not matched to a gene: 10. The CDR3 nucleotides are TGTGCCAGCAGTTTATCATACTTAGGGAGGGCGGACACCGGGGAGCTGTTTTTT. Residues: CASSLSYLGRADTGELFF.

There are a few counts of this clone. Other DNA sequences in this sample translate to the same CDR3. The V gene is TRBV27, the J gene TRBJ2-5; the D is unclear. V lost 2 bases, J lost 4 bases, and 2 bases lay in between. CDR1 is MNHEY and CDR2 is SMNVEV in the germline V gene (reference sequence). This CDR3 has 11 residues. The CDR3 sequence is CASSLGETQYF. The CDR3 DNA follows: TGTGCCAGCAGTTTAGGAGAGACCCAGTACTTC.

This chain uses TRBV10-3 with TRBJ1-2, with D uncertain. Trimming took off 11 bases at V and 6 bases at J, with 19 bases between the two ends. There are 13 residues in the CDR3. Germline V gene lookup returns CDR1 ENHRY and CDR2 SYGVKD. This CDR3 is CAARHGQRDGYTF. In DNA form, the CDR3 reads TGTGCCGCTAGACATGGCCAACGTGATGGCTACACCTTC.

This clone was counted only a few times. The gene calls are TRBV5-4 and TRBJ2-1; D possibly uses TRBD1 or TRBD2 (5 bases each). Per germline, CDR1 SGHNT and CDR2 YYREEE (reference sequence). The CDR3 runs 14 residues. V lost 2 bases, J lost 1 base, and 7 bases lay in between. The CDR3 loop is CASSFGASYNEQFF. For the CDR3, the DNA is TGTGCCAGCAGCTTCGGGGCGTCCTACAATGAGCAGTTCTTC.

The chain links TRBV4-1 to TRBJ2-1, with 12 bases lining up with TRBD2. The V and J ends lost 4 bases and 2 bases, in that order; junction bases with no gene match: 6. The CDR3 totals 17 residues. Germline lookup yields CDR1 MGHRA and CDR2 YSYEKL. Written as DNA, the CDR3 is TGCGCCAGCAGCCGCGGACTAGCGGGGACACCCTACAATGAGCAGTTCTTC. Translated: CASSRGLAGTPYNEQFF.

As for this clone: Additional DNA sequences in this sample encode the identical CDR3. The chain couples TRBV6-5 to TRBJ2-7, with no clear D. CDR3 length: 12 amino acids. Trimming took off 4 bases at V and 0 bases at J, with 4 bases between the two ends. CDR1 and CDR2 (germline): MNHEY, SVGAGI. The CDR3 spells CASSFSSYEQYF. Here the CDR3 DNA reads TGTGCCAGCAGTTTTAGCTCCTACGAGCAGTACTTC.

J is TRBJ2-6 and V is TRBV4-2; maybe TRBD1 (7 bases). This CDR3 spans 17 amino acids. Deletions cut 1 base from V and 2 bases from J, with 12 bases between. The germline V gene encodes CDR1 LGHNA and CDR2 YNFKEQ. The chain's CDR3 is CASSQADREAGANVLTF. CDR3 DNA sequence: TGTGCCAGCAGCCAAGCTGACAGGGAGGCTGGGGCCAACGTCCTGACTTTC.

In nucleotides, the CDR3 is TGCGCCAGCAGCAAAAGACTAGCGGAAAGGTCGGTCAATGAGCAGTTCTTC. This gives the protein CASSKRLAERSVNEQFF. The chain carries TRBV5-1 and TRBJ2-1; 9 bases map to TRBD2. The length of the CDR3 is 17 residues. V shed 4 bases, J shed 6 bases, and the junction held 14 bases outside the gene matches. Germline CDR1 reads SGHRS; CDR2 reads YFSETQ. The whole variable domain, remainder taken from reference TRBV5-1 and TRBJ2-1, is KAGVTQTPRYLIKTRGQQVTLSCSPISGHRSVSWYQQTPGQGLQFLFEYFSETQRNKGNFPGRFSGRQFSNSRSEMNVSTLELGDSALYLCASSKRLAERSVNEQFFGPGTRLTVL.

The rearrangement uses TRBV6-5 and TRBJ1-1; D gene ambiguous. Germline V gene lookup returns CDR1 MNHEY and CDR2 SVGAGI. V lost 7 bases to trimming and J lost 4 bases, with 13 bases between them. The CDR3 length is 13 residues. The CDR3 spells CASNNHKGTEAFF. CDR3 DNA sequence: TGTGCCAGCAACAACCATAAGGGCACTGAAGCTTTCTTT.